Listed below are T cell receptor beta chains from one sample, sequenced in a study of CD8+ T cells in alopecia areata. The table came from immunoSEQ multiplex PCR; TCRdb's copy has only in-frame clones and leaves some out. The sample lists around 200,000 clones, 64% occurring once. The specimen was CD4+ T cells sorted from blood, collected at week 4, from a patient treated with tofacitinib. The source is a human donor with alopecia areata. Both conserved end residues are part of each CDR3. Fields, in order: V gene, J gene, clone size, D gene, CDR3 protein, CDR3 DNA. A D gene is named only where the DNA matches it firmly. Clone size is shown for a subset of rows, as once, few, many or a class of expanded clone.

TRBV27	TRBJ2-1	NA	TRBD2	CASSLEGLAGDEQFF	TGTGCCAGCAGTTTAGAAGGTCTAGCGGGGGATGAGCAGTTCTTC
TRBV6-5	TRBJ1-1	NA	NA	CASSYNAGRNTEAFF	TGTGCCAGCAGTTACAACGCAGGGAGGAACACTGAAGCTTTCTTT
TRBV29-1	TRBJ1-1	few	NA	CSEKGSGNTEAFF	TGCAGCGAAAAGGGTTCAGGGAACACTGAAGCTTTCTTT
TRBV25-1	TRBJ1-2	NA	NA	CASSPGLYGYTF	TGTGCCAGCAGCCCTGGTCTCTATGGCTACACCTTC
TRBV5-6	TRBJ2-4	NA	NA	CASSSVRDPYF	TGTGCCAGCAGCTCGGTCAGGGACCCGTACTTC
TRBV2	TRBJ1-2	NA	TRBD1	CASSEATGVSGYTF	TGTGCCAGCAGTGAAGCGACAGGGGTCTCCGGCTACACCTTC
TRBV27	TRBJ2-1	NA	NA	CASSVWGRNEQFF	TGTGCCAGCAGTGTTTGGGGGCGTAATGAGCAGTTCTTC
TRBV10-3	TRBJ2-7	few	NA	CATRGSYEQYF	TGTGCCACCCGTGGCAGCTACGAGCAGTACTTC
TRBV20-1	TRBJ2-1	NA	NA	CSAVDGEQFF	TGCAGTGCTGTTGACGGCGAGCAGTTCTTC
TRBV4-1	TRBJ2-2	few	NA	CASSRGGLRKPANTGELFF	TGCGCCAGCAGCCGAGGCGGTCTGAGGAAGCCCGCGAACACCGGGGAGCTGTTTTTT
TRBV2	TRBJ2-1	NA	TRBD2	CASSAHPTGGGLYNEQFF	TGTGCCAGCAGTGCCCACCCGACGGGGGGGGGCCTCTACAATGAGCAGTTCTTC
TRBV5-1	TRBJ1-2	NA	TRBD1	CASSFFTGAGGYTF	TGCGCCAGCAGCTTCTTTACAGGGGCAGGTGGCTACACCTTC
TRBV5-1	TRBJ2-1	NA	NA	CASSLEGRNEQFF	TGCGCCAGCAGCTTGGAGGGGAGGAATGAGCAGTTCTTC
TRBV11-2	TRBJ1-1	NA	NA	CASSLVDGNTEAFF	TGTGCCAGCAGCTTAGTGGACGGGAACACTGAAGCTTTCTTT
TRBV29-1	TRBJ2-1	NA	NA	CSGSQHGQFF	TGCAGCGGCTCTCAACACGGGCAGTTCTTC
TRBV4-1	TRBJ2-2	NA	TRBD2	CASRSVAGLNTGELFF	TGCGCCAGCAGGTCCGTAGCGGGGCTAAACACCGGGGAGCTGTTTTTT
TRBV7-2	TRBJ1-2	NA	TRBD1	CASSPGQTTLGYTF	TGTGCCAGCAGCCCGGGACAGACAACTCTCGGCTACACCTTC
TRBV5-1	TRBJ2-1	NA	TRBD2	CASSLSGGAPNEQFF	TGCGCCAGCAGCCTAAGCGGGGGGGCTCCCAATGAGCAGTTCTTC
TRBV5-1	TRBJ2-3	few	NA	CASSATGDTQYF	TGCGCCAGCAGCGCCACAGGAGATACGCAGTATTTT
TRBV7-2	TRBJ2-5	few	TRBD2	CASSLLAGGPRPTQYF	TGTGCCAGCAGCTTACTAGCGGGGGGGCCAAGACCCACCCAGTACTTC
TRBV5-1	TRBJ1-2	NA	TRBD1	CASSLGTGGGYGYTF	TGCGCCAGCAGCCTGGGGACAGGGGGAGGCTATGGCTACACCTTC
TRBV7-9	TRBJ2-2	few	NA	CASTTRGNTGELFF	TGTGCCAGCACTACTAGAGGGAACACCGGGGAGCTGTTTTTT
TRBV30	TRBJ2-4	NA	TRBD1	CAWIDRVAKNIQYF	TGTGCCTGGATCGACAGGGTAGCCAAAAACATTCAGTACTTC
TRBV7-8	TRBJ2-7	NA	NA	CASSSRRESSYEQYF	TGTGCCAGCAGCTCCCGCAGGGAAAGCTCCTACGAGCAGTACTTC
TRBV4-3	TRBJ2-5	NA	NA	CASSRTGIETQYF	TGCGCCAGCAGCCGAACAGGGATTGAGACCCAGTACTTC
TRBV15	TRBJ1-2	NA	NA	CATSRDPDSNYGYTF	TGTGCCACCAGCAGAGATCCAGACTCTAACTATGGCTACACCTTC
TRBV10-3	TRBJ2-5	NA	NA	CAISEYSDGGQTQYF	TGTGCCATCAGTGAGTACTCGGACGGCGGACAGACCCAGTACTTC
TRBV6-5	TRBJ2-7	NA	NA	CASSESPGGIEQYF	TGTGCCAGCAGTGAATCGCCTGGGGGCATCGAGCAGTACTTC
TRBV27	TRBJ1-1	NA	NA	CTSSVSLGTEAFF	TGTACCAGCAGCGTGAGTTTAGGCACTGAAGCTTTCTTT
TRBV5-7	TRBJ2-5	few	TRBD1	CASSSGQAQETQYF	TGTGCCAGCAGCTCTGGACAGGCGCAAGAGACCCAGTACTTC